These 2 T cell receptor beta chains originate from one sample sequenced in a study of PD-L1 blockade in urothelial cancer. Specified time point: pretreatment peripheral blood. Clones were read by immunoSEQ multiplex PCR, and TCRdb kept only the in-frame ones, dropping some. The profile shows about 52,000 clones, more than 80% of them singletons. This sample comprised PBMCs, obtained around atezolizumab (anti-PD-L1) treatment. These receptors were taken from a man aged 50-59 years with urothelial cancer.

The rearrangement uses TRBV7-6 and TRBJ2-1; tentative D call: TRBD2 (6 bases). Looked up from germline, CDR1 is SGHVS and CDR2 is FNYEAQ. V lost 1 base to trimming and J lost 5 bases, with 9 bases between them. The CDR3 extends over 14 amino acids. CDR3 DNA: TGTGCCAGCAGCTTAGGACGCGGGGACAATGAGCAGTTCTTC. It specifies CASSLGRGDNEQFF.

The chain combines TRBV6-5 with TRBJ2-4; TRBD1 matches 7 bases. CDR3 length: 13 amino acids. Germline lookup yields CDR1 MNHEY and CDR2 SVGAGI. The ends lost 2 bases at V and 6 bases at J; junction bases unmatched: 1. CDR3: CASSYRQGNIQYF. CDR3 DNA: TGTGCCAGCAGTTACCGACAGGGAAACATTCAGTACTTC.